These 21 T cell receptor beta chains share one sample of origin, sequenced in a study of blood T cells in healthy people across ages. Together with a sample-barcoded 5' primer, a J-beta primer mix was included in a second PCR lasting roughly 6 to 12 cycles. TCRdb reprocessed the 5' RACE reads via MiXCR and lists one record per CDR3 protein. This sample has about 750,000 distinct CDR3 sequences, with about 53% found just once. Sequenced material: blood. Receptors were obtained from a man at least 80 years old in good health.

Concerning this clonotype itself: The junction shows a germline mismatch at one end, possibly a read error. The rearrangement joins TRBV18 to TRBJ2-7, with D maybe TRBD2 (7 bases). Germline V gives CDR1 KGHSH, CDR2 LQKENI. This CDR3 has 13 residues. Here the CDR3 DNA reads TGTGCCTGCTCACCGCGGGGGCAGGGCGAGCAGTACTTC. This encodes CACSPRGQGEQYF.

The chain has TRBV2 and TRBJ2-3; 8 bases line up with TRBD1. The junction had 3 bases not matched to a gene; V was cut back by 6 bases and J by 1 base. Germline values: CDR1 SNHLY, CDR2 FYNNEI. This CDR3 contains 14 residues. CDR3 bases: TGTGCCAGCAGGACAGGGGCAGGCACAGATACGCAGTATTTT. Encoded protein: CASRTGAGTDTQYF.

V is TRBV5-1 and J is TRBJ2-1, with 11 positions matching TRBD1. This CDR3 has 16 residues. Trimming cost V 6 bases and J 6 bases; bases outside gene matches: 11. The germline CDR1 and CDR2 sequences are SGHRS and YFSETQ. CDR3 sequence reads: CASTPGGTGGINEQFF. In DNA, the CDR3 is TGCGCCAGCACCCCAGGAGGGACAGGGGGTATCAATGAGCAGTTCTTC.

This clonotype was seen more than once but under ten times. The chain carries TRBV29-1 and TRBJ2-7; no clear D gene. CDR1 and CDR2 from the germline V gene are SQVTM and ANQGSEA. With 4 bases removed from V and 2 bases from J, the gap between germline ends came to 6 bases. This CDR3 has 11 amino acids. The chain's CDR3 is CSVGSTYEQYF. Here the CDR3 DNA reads TGCAGCGTTGGCTCGACCTACGAGCAGTACTTC.

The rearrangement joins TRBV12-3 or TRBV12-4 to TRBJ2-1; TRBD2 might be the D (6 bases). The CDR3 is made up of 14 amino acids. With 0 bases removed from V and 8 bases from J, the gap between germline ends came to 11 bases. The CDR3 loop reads CASSLAGGLDEQFF. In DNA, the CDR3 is TGTGCCAGCAGTTTAGCGGGAGGATTAGATGAGCAGTTCTTC.

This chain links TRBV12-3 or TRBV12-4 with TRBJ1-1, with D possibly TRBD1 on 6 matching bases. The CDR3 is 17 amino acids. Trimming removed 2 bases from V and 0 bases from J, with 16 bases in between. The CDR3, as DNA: TGTGCCAGCAGTTTACTCGGGGACACAGCAATGAACACTGAAGCTTTCTTT. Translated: CASSLLGDTAMNTEAFF.

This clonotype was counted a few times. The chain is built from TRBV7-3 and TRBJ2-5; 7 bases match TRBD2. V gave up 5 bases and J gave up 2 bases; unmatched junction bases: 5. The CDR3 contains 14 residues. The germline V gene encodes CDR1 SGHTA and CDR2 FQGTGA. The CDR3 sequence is CASSLNSGQETQYF. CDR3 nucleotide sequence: TGTGCCAGCAGCCTAAATAGCGGGCAAGAGACCCAGTACTTC.

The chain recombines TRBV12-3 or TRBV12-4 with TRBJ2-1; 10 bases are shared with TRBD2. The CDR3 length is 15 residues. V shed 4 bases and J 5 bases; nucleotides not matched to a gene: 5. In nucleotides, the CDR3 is TGTGCCAGCAGTTCCTGGACTAGCGGAAACAATGAGCAGTTCTTC. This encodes CASSSWTSGNNEQFF.

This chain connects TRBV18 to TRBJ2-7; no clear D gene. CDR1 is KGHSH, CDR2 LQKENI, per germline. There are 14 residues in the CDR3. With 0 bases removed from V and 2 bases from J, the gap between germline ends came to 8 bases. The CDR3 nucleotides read TGTGCCAGCTCACCACCGTTCGGAGCCTACGAGCAGTACTTC. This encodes CASSPPFGAYEQYF.

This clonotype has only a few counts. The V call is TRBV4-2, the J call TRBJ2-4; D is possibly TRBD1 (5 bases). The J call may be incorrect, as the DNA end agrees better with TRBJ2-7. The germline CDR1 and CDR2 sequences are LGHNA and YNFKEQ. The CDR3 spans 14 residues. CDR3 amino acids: CASSATDIKYEQYF. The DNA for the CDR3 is TGTGCCAGCAGCGCGACAGATATCAAGTACGAGCAGTACTTC.

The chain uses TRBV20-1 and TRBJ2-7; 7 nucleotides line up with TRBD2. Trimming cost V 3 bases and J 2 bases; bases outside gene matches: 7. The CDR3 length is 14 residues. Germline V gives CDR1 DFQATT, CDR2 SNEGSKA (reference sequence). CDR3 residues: CSASGAGVAYEQYF. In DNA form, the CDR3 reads TGCAGTGCTAGTGGGGCGGGAGTCGCCTACGAGCAGTACTTC.

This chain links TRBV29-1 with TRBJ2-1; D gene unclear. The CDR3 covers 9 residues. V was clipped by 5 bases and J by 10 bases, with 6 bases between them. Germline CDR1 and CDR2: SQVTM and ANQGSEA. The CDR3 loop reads CSVSYEQFF. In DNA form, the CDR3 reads TGCAGCGTTTCGTACGAGCAGTTCTTC.

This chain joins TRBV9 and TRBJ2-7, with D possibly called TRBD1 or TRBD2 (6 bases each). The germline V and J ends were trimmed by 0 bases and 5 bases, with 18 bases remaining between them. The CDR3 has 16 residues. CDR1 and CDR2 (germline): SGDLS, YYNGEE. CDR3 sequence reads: CASSVGLLRRGDEQYF. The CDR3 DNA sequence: TGTGCCAGCAGCGTAGGACTGCTACGAAGGGGGGACGAGCAGTACTTC.

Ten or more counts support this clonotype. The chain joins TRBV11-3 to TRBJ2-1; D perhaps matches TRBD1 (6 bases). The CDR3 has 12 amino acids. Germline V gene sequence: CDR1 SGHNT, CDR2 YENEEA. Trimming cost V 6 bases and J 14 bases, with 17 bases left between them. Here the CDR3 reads CASSDTKGVEFF. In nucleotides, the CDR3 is TGTGCCAGCAGTGATACTAAGGGGGTAGAGTTCTTC.

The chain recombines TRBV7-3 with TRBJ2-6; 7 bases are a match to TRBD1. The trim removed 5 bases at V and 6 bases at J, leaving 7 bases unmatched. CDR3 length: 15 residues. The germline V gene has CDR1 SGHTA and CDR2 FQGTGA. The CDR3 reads CASSPGGVEANVLTF. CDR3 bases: TGTGCCAGCAGCCCAGGGGGTGTAGAGGCCAACGTCCTGACTTTC.

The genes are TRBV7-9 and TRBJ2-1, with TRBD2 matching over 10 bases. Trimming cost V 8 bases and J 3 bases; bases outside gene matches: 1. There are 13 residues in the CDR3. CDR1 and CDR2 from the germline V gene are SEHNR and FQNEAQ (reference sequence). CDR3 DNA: TGTGCCAGCGGGACTAGCGTCTACAATGAGCAGTTCTTC. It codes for CASGTSVYNEQFF.

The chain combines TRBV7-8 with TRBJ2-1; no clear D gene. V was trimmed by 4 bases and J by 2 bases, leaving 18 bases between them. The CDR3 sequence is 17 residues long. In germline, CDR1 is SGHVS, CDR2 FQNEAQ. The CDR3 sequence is CASSSTAVRGTYNEQFF. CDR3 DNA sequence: TGTGCCAGCAGCTCCACCGCGGTCAGAGGAACCTACAATGAGCAGTTCTTC.

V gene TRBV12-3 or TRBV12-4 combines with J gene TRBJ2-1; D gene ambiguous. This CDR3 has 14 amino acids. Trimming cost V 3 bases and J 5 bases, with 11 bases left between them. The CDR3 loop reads CASSFLRSDNEQFF. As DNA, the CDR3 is TGTGCCAGCAGTTTCTTGCGGTCAGACAATGAGCAGTTCTTC.

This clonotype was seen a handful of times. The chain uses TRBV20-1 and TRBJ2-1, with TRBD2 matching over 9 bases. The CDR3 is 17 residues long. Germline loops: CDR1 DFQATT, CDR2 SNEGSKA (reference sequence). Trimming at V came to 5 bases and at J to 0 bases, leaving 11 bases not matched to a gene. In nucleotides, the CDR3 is TGCAGTGCTGCCTATGCCGCGGGGGGGAGCTCCTACAATGAGCAGTTCTTC. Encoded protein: CSAAYAAGGSSYNEQFF.

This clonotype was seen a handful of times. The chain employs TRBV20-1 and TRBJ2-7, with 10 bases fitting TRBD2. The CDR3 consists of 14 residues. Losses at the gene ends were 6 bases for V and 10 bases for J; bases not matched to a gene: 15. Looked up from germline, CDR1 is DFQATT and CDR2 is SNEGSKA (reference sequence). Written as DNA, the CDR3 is TGCAGTGCACCCGGGACTAGCGCGACCTGGGACCAGTACTTC. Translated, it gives CSAPGTSATWDQYF.

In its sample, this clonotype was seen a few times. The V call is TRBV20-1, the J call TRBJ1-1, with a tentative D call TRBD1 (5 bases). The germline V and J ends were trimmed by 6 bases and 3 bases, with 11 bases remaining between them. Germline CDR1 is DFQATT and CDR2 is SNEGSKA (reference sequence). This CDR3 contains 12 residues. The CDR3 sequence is CSAGDGYTEAFF. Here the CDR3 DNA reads TGCAGTGCCGGGGACGGCTACACTGAAGCTTTCTTT.